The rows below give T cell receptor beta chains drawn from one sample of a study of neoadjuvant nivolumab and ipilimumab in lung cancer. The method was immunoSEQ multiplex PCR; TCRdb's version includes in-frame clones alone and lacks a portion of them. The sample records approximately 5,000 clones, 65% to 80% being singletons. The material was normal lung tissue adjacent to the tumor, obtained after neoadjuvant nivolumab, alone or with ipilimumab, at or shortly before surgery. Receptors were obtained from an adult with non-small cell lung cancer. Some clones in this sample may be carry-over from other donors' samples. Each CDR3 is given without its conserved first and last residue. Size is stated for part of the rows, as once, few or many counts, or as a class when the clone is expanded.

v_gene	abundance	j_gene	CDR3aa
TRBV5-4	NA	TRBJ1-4	ASSSQGDEKLF
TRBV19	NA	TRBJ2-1	ASSPPGHQSSYNEQF
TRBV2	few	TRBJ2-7	ASSRGTGSYEQY
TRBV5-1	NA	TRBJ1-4	ASSIGTGEGEKLF
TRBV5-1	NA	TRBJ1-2	ASRRDRGSGYT
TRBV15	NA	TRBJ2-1	ATSSYRGNEQF
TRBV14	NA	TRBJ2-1	ASSKLAGGLNEQF
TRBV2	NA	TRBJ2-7	ASSGRPYSYEQY
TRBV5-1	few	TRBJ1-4	ASQLQGNEKLF
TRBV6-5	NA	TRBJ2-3	ASSSPGLAGADTQY
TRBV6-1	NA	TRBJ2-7	ASSEAPGTSGWSSYEQY
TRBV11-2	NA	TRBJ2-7	ASSTFSGRGYEQY
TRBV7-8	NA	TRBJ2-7	ASSLERGRGEQY
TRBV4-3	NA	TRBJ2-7	ASSQEWREEQY
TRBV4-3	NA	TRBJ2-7	ASSRDRGLGEQY
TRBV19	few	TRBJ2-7	ASSRSGTSGRYEQY
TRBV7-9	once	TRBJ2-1	ASSLKRGLNNEQF
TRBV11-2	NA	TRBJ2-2	ASSLVAGAGTGELF
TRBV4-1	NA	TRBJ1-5	ASSQEEGTNQPQH
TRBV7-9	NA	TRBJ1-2	ASRPASNYGYT
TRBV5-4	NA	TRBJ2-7	ASSLAGGNYEQY
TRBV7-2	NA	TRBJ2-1	ASSLSSLEQF
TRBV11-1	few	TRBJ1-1	ASSLEGQGEAF
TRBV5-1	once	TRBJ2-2	ASSYRLADTGELF
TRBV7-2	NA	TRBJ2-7	ASSFDRSYEQY
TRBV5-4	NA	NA	AFEGGTYEQY
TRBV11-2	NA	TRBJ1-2	ASSLNRGDYGYT
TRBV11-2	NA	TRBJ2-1	ASSIRDRDYNEQF
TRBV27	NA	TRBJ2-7	ASSGRGAGDEQY
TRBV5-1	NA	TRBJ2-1	ASSLNPTYNEQF
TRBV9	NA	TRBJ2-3	ASSVGEASGRAQTGTDTQY
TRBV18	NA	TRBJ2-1	ASSPPGTVYNEQF
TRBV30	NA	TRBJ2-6	AWRRGRTKSGANVLT
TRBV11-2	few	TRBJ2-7	ASSVGQGAEEQY
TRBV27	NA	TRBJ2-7	ASSSPTSGVYEQY
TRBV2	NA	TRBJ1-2	ASSLSRALYGYT
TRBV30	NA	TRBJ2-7	AWSVGDPIGYEQY
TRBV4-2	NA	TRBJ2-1	ASSQAREPYNEQF
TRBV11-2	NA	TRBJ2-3	ASSRLGLLRSTDTQY
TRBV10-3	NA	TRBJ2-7	AISLQGLDYYEQY
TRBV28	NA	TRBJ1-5	ASSFQLTEPQH
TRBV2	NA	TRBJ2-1	ARTGTANNEQF
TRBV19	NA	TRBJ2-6	ASSPWVSGANVLT
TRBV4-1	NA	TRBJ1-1	ASSHRTEKGTTEAF
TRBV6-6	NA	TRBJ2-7	ASSSSGSYEQY
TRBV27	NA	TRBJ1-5	ASSSGREGEQPQH
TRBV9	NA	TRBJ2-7	ASSVVGTGRGEQY
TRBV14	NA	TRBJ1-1	ASSLQGYEAF
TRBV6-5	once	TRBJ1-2	ASSFLMDRKTYGYT
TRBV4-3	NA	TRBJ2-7	ASSQAWGDNSYEQY
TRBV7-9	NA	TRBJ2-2	ASSLKGSAVGLF
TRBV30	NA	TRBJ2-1	AWCIAVQGNEQF
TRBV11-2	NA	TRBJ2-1	ASRYSLAGGNEQF
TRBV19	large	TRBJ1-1	ASSMGQFEAF
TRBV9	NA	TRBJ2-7	ASSHTDSHPQY